The 21 T cell receptor beta chains reported below all come from one sample, sequenced in a study of T-cell memory formation after mild COVID-19. TCRdb independently ran MiXCR on the 5' RACE reads; one entry per CDR3 protein. The repertoire consists of 360,000 or so distinct CDR3 sequences, with around 27% occurring once and the leading ten covering less than 15%. Sequencing used PBMCs or a T cell subset sorted from them (not recorded which). These receptors all come from an adult woman who had mild COVID-19 (a few samples of this study predate the infection). Cell type and time point are not known.

This clonotype was seen a few times. This sequence joins TRBV27 and TRBJ2-1; D might be TRBD2 (6 bases). Germline values: CDR1 MNHEY, CDR2 SMNVEV (reference sequence). This CDR3 contains 15 residues. V was cut by 5 bases and J by 4 bases, with 15 bases left in between. This chain's CDR3 is CASSAGTGRYNEQFF. The CDR3, as DNA: TGTGCCAGCAGTGCAGGGACTGGGAGATACAATGAGCAGTTCTTC.

This clonotype was observed a few times. DNA for the CDR3: TGCAGCGCATCGGGACTAGCGGGAGGCGAGCAGTACTTC. It is translated as CSASGLAGGEQYF. The V and J genes are TRBV29-1 and TRBJ2-7; TRBD2 matches at 15 bases. Germline V gene lookup returns CDR1 SQVTM and CDR2 ANQGSEA. J lost 6 bases, V lost 7 bases, and 4 bases had no gene match. The CDR3 runs 13 residues.

This clonotype was seen at least ten times. V and J are TRBV7-7 and TRBJ2-5; possibly TRBD1 for D (8 bases). Germline V CDR1 and CDR2: SSHAT, FNYEAQ (reference sequence). V was cut by 6 bases and J by 2 bases, with 16 bases left in between. The CDR3 extends over 15 amino acids. The CDR3 sequence is CASRATGGLQETQYF. The CDR3, as DNA: TGTGCCAGCAGAGCTACAGGGGGACTACAAGAGACCCAGTACTTC.

The V call is TRBV9, the J call TRBJ1-4; 7 bases map to TRBD1. The CDR3 covers 15 residues. The germline CDR1 and CDR2 sequences are SGDLS and YYNGEE. V shed 5 bases and J 5 bases; nucleotides not matched to a gene: 9. In DNA, the CDR3 is TGTGCCAGCAGTCCTACCGGGACAGCGAATGAAAAACTGTTTTTT. It translates to CASSPTGTANEKLFF.

This clonotype was seen a few times. This chain uses TRBV5-1 with TRBJ1-5; the match to TRBD1 covers 7 bases. The CDR3 extends over 16 amino acids. Germline CDR1 and CDR2: SGHRS and YFSETQ. V dropped 0 bases and J dropped 3; count of bases not matched to a gene: 6. Written as DNA, the CDR3 is TGCGCCAGCAGCTTGGGGACAGGATTAAACAATCAGCCCCAGCATTTT. The encoded protein is CASSLGTGLNNQPQHF.

The CDR3 DNA sequence: TGCAGTGCTAGGGAAAACAGGGGGGATCAGCCCCAGCATTTT. The encoded protein is CSARENRGDQPQHF. The V call is TRBV20-1, the J call TRBJ1-5, with 8 nucleotides matching TRBD1. J lost 5 bases, V lost 3 bases, and 6 bases had no gene match. Germline CDR1 reads DFQATT; CDR2 reads SNEGSKA (reference sequence). This CDR3 comprises 14 residues.

The V gene is TRBV5-1, the J gene TRBJ1-2, with 8 bases fitting TRBD1. Germline trimming cut 2 bases from V and 7 bases from J; bases unmatched to any gene: 4. The CDR3 has 13 amino acids. CDR1 and CDR2 from the germline V gene are SGHRS and YFSETQ. This chain's CDR3 is CASSLQGDSGYTF. As DNA, the CDR3 is TGCGCCAGCAGCTTACAGGGGGATAGTGGCTACACCTTC.

V gene TRBV7-9 combines with J gene TRBJ2-7, with 7 bases fitting TRBD1. The CDR3 has 15 residues. The J segment lost 0 bases and the V segment lost 5 bases, leaving 7 bases of the junction unmatched. Germline V gene lookup returns CDR1 SEHNR and CDR2 FQNEAQ (reference sequence). CDR3 protein: CASSLTGTDSYEQYF. DNA for the CDR3: TGTGCCAGCAGCCTAACCGGGACAGACTCCTACGAGCAGTACTTC.

A few counts support this clonotype. The chain links TRBV7-9 to TRBJ2-5; a weak D match, TRBD2 (6 bases). CDR1 SEHNR and CDR2 FQNEAQ come from the germline V gene (reference sequence). Trimming cost V 5 bases and J 4 bases, with 17 bases left between them. The CDR3 length is 15 residues. The CDR3 loop reads CASSTPGSRLETQYF. In nucleotides, the CDR3 is TGTGCCAGCAGCACGCCCGGGAGCCGCCTAGAGACCCAGTACTTC.

The CDR3 sequence is CSVELLDNYGYTF. The CDR3 DNA is TGCAGCGTTGAACTTCTGGATAACTATGGCTACACCTTC. The chain joins TRBV29-1 to TRBJ1-2; D unresolved. The V and J ends lost 2 bases and 1 base respectively, with 8 bases between them. Germline V CDR1 and CDR2: SQVTM, ANQGSEA. This CDR3 is 13 amino acids long.

This clonotype was counted a few times. The chain uses TRBV5-1 and TRBJ2-7; no reliable D call. Germline V CDR1 and CDR2: SGHRS, YFSETQ. Trimming shortened V by 0 bases and J by 7 bases, and 11 bases separated the two germline ends. The CDR3 covers 13 residues. For the CDR3, the DNA is TGCGCCAGCAGCTTGGAACCCATCGGGGAGCAGTACTTC. This gives the protein CASSLEPIGEQYF.

This clonotype has more than one count but fewer than ten. The V call is TRBV9, the J call TRBJ2-3, with 7 bases aligning to TRBD1. The CDR3 totals 15 residues. CDR1 is SGDLS, CDR2 YYNGEE, per germline. J lost 3 bases, V lost 2 bases, and 6 bases had no gene match. CDR3 in DNA: TGTGCCAGCAGCGTCACAGGGGTAGGGACAGATACGCAGTATTTT. Its protein product is CASSVTGVGTDTQYF.

Only a few counts were recorded for this clonotype. This sequence joins TRBV18 and TRBJ2-1, with D perhaps given as TRBD1 or TRBD2 (5 bases each). Trimming pared 1 base from V and 4 bases from J, leaving 8 bases between. The CDR3 consists of 14 residues. Germline CDR1 is KGHSH and CDR2 is LQKENI. The CDR3 reads CASSPQGPYNEQFF. As DNA, the CDR3 is TGTGCCAGCTCACCACAGGGACCATACAATGAGCAGTTCTTC. Variable domain in full (rest from reference TRBV18 and TRBJ2-1): NAGVMQNPRHLVRRRGQEARLRCSPMKGHSHVYWYRQLPEEGLKFMVYLQKENIIDESGMPKERFSAEFPKEGPSILRIQQVVRGDSAAYFCASSPQGPYNEQFFGPGTRLTVL.

This chain uses TRBV4-2 with TRBJ2-7, with D uncertain. Trimming stripped 0 bases from V and 0 bases from J, with 3 bases between. Germline V gives CDR1 LGHNA, CDR2 YNFKEQ. The CDR3 length is 13 residues. CDR3 coding DNA: TGTGCCAGCAGCCAAGAGGGCTCCTACGAGCAGTACTTC. Encoded protein: CASSQEGSYEQYF.

This clonotype came up a few times. The rearrangement links TRBV15 to TRBJ2-1; no clear D gene. Germline CDR1 and CDR2: LNHNV and YYDKDF (reference sequence). Deletions cut 4 bases from V and 0 bases from J, with 4 bases between. This CDR3 contains 13 residues. The CDR3 sequence: CATSTRSYNEQFF. The CDR3 DNA sequence: TGTGCCACCAGCACACGCTCCTACAATGAGCAGTTCTTC.

This clonotype was seen a few times. The V gene is TRBV20-1, the J gene TRBJ1-4, with TRBD1 matching over 12 bases. The CDR3 totals 15 residues. V shed 4 bases and J 6 bases; nucleotides not matched to a gene: 6. Germline V gene lookup returns CDR1 DFQATT and CDR2 SNEGSKA (reference sequence). The CDR3 nucleotides are TGCAGTGCTACGGGACAGGGGGCCGAACATGAAAAACTGTTTTTT. Translating gives CSATGQGAEHEKLFF.

Only a few counts were recorded for this clonotype. The chain recombines TRBV20-1 with TRBJ2-7, with 9 positions matching TRBD1. There are 15 residues in the CDR3. CDR1 is DFQATT and CDR2 is SNEGSKA in the germline V gene (reference sequence). The CDR3 sequence: CGLKMPGQGAYEQYF. CDR3 bases: TGCGGCCTAAAAATGCCGGGACAGGGCGCCTACGAGCAGTACTTC.

This rearrangement joins TRBV20-1 to TRBJ2-7; 8 bases are shared with TRBD1. The germline CDR1 and CDR2 sequences are DFQATT and SNEGSKA (reference sequence). The CDR3 is 15 amino acids. With 3 bases clipped from V and 0 bases from J, the junction kept 7 bases outside the gene matches. CDR3 in DNA: TGCAGTGCTAGGGGGGACAGGCCGAGCTCCTACGAGCAGTACTTC. Its translation is CSARGDRPSSYEQYF.

This clonotype was picked up a small number of times. The chain has TRBV20-1 and TRBJ2-4; no definite D call. The germline V gene encodes CDR1 DFQATT and CDR2 SNEGSKA (reference sequence). V lost 0 bases and J lost 10, with 10 bases in between. The CDR3 sequence is 12 residues long. CDR3 coding DNA: TGCAGTGCTAGAGAACCCCTGGGAATTCAGTACTTC. Translated: CSAREPLGIQYF.

The chain joins TRBV30 to TRBJ2-5; D is ambiguous. CDR3 length: 11 amino acids. CDR1 is GTSNPN, CDR2 SVGIG, per germline (reference sequence). V shed 2 bases and J shed 14 bases, with 15 bases lying between them. The CDR3 loop is CAWSTGLGCYF. The CDR3 DNA reads TGTGCCTGGAGTACCGGGTTGGGATGTTACTTC.

The chain is built from TRBV3-1 and TRBJ2-6; TRBD2 aligns across 7 bases. V lost 10 bases to trimming and J lost 1 base; unmatched junction nucleotides: 10. The CDR3 spans 16 residues. Germline values: CDR1 LGHDT, CDR2 YNNKEL (reference sequence). CDR3 loop: CATRPTGGSGANVLTF. The CDR3 nucleotides are TGTGCCACCAGGCCGACCGGGGGGTCTGGGGCCAACGTCCTGACTTTC. Using reference TRBV3-1 and TRBJ2-6 for the parts outside the CDR3, the full variable domain is DTAVSQTPKYLVTQMGNDKSIKCEQNLGHDTMYWYKQDSKKFLKIMFSYNNKELIINETVPNRFSPKSPDKAHLNLHINSLELGDSAVYFCATRPTGGSGANVLTFGAGSRLTVL.